Listed below are T cell receptor beta chains from one sample, sequenced in a study of T cell clones after liver transplantation. Method: immunoSEQ multiplex PCR; TCRdb's copy keeps in-frame clones and lacks some. Here the sample spans around 120,000 clones, 90% being singletons. The sequencing used CD4+ T cells from blood, collected 12 months after liver transplant. The receptors originated from a human patient who received a liver transplant. Some T cells may have come from the graft donor. Both conserved end residues are part of each CDR3. The order of the fields is V gene, clone size, D gene, J gene, CDR3 protein, CDR3 DNA. D genes are given only for firm matches. Clone size is not always given. Where it is, it says once, few, many or a class for expanded clones.

v_gene: TRBV7-2
abundance: -
d_gene: -
j_gene: TRBJ1-2
CDR3aa: CASSLDMGGYYGYTF
CDR3nt: TGTGCCAGCAGCTTAGATATGGGGGGTTACTATGGCTACACCTTC

v_gene: TRBV5-4
abundance: -
d_gene: -
j_gene: TRBJ1-2
CDR3aa: CASSAGGAGGYTF
CDR3nt: TGTGCCAGCAGCGCGGGGGGGGCTGGTGGCTACACCTTC

v_gene: TRBV19
abundance: -
d_gene: -
j_gene: TRBJ1-1
CDR3aa: CASSTTDGTEAFF
CDR3nt: TGTGCCAGTAGTACGACAGATGGGACTGAAGCTTTCTTT

v_gene: TRBV6-5
abundance: -
d_gene: -
j_gene: TRBJ2-1
CDR3aa: CASSYSATPLGEQFF
CDR3nt: TGTGCCAGCAGTTACTCGGCTACCCCGCTTGGGGAGCAGTTCTTC

v_gene: TRBV6-1
abundance: -
d_gene: TRBD2
j_gene: TRBJ2-1
CDR3aa: CASIPSGRANEQFF
CDR3nt: TGTGCCAGCATTCCCAGCGGGAGGGCCAATGAGCAGTTCTTC

v_gene: TRBV10-3
abundance: -
d_gene: TRBD1
j_gene: TRBJ1-2
CDR3aa: CAISERTGVGYTF
CDR3nt: TGTGCCATCAGTGAGCGGACAGGGGTTGGCTACACCTTC

v_gene: TRBV19
abundance: -
d_gene: TRBD1
j_gene: TRBJ1-4
CDR3aa: CASSSGQGKSNEKLFF
CDR3nt: TGTGCCAGTAGCTCCGGACAGGGGAAATCTAATGAAAAACTGTTTTTT

v_gene: TRBV4-3
abundance: many
d_gene: TRBD2
j_gene: TRBJ2-3
CDR3aa: CASSQDSGSADTQYF
CDR3nt: TGCGCCAGCAGCCAAGATAGCGGGAGTGCAGATACGCAGTATTTT

v_gene: TRBV11-2
abundance: -
d_gene: TRBD1
j_gene: TRBJ1-1
CDR3aa: CASSTTGGVEAFF
CDR3nt: TGTGCCAGCAGTACTACAGGGGGCGTTGAAGCTTTCTTT

v_gene: TRBV10-3
abundance: -
d_gene: TRBD2
j_gene: TRBJ2-1
CDR3aa: CAIGTSGGSSYNEQFF
CDR3nt: TGTGCCATAGGGACTAGCGGGGGGAGCTCCTACAATGAGCAGTTCTTC

v_gene: TRBV6-7
abundance: -
d_gene: TRBD1
j_gene: TRBJ1-2
CDR3aa: CASSYGTGVGGYTF
CDR3nt: TGTGCCAGCAGTTACGGGACAGGGGTAGGCGGCTACACCTTC

v_gene: TRBV7-9
abundance: once
d_gene: TRBD2
j_gene: TRBJ2-5
CDR3aa: CASSVGLALETQYF
CDR3nt: TGTGCCAGCAGCGTGGGACTAGCGTTGGAGACCCAGTACTTC

v_gene: TRBV30
abundance: -
d_gene: -
j_gene: TRBJ1-2
CDR3aa: CAWSAGSWRGYTF
CDR3nt: TGTGCCTGGAGTGCAGGGAGCTGGAGGGGCTACACCTTC

v_gene: TRBV7-8
abundance: -
d_gene: TRBD1
j_gene: TRBJ1-1
CDR3aa: CASSLPGGTEAFF
CDR3nt: TGTGCCAGCAGCCTTCCAGGGGGAACTGAAGCTTTCTTT

v_gene: TRBV28
abundance: -
d_gene: -
j_gene: TRBJ2-5
CDR3aa: CATRGSGWTQYF
CDR3nt: TGTGCCACCCGAGGATCCGGGTGGACCCAGTACTTC

v_gene: TRBV18
abundance: -
d_gene: TRBD1
j_gene: TRBJ2-5
CDR3aa: CASSPGRRDRDPQETQYF
CDR3nt: TGTGCCAGCTCCCCAGGGAGACGGGACAGGGATCCGCAAGAGACCCAGTACTTC

v_gene: TRBV5-1
abundance: -
d_gene: -
j_gene: TRBJ2-2
CDR3aa: CASSFGHGISETGELFF
CDR3nt: TGCGCCAGCAGCTTCGGACACGGGATCTCGGAAACCGGGGAGCTGTTTTTT

v_gene: TRBV5-1
abundance: -
d_gene: -
j_gene: TRBJ2-1
CDR3aa: CASSRDGSSYNEQFF
CDR3nt: TGCGCCAGCAGTCGAGACGGGAGCTCCTACAATGAGCAGTTCTTC

v_gene: TRBV4-1
abundance: few
d_gene: TRBD2
j_gene: TRBJ2-2
CDR3aa: CASSHGGLAGVGTGELFF
CDR3nt: TGCGCCAGCAGCCACGGGGGACTAGCGGGAGTAGGGACCGGGGAGCTGTTTTTT

v_gene: TRBV18
abundance: -
d_gene: TRBD1
j_gene: TRBJ2-7
CDR3aa: CASSPLGDRGSEQYF
CDR3nt: TGTGCCAGCTCACCCCTGGGGGACAGGGGATCCGAGCAGTACTTC

v_gene: TRBV5-6
abundance: -
d_gene: -
j_gene: TRBJ1-1
CDR3aa: CASSYTGRGTEAFF
CDR3nt: TGTGCCAGCAGCTACACCGGGAGGGGGACTGAAGCTTTCTTT

v_gene: TRBV11-2
abundance: -
d_gene: TRBD2
j_gene: TRBJ2-7
CDR3aa: CASSFSGSLPEQYF
CDR3nt: TGTGCCAGCAGCTTTAGCGGGAGCCTCCCCGAGCAGTACTTC

v_gene: TRBV7-9
abundance: -
d_gene: TRBD1
j_gene: TRBJ1-2
CDR3aa: CASRFGTGDNGYTF
CDR3nt: TGTGCCAGCAGGTTCGGGACAGGGGACAATGGCTACACCTTC

v_gene: TRBV5-5
abundance: -
d_gene: -
j_gene: TRBJ1-5
CDR3aa: CASSFLGQINQPQHF
CDR3nt: TGTGCCAGCAGCTTTCTAGGCCAGATTAATCAGCCCCAGCATTTT

v_gene: TRBV7-9
abundance: -
d_gene: -
j_gene: TRBJ2-6
CDR3aa: CASSPKAHSGANVLTF
CDR3nt: TGTGCCAGCAGCCCGAAAGCACACTCTGGGGCCAACGTCCTGACTTTC

v_gene: TRBV15
abundance: -
d_gene: -
j_gene: TRBJ2-1
CDR3aa: CATSRESSSYNEQFF
CDR3nt: TGTGCCACCAGCAGGGAGTCGAGCTCCTACAATGAGCAGTTCTTC

v_gene: TRBV21-1
abundance: -
d_gene: -
j_gene: TRBJ1-5
CDR3aa: CARTDPTGDSNQPQHF
CDR3nt: TGTGCCAGAACCGACCCCACAGGGGATAGCAATCAGCCCCAGCATTTT

v_gene: TRBV5-1
abundance: -
d_gene: -
j_gene: TRBJ2-1
CDR3aa: CASNPAGTLYNEQFF
CDR3nt: TGCGCCAGCAATCCGGCCGGGACACTTTACAATGAGCAGTTCTTC

v_gene: TRBV19
abundance: -
d_gene: -
j_gene: TRBJ1-2
CDR3aa: CASSNRDRDYGYTF
CDR3nt: TGTGCCAGTAGTAACCGGGACCGCGACTATGGCTACACCTTC

v_gene: TRBV2
abundance: -
d_gene: TRBD1
j_gene: TRBJ1-5
CDR3aa: CASSTLRGQGANQPQHF
CDR3nt: TGTGCCAGCAGTACCTTAAGGGGACAGGGGGCCAATCAGCCCCAGCATTTT

v_gene: TRBV11-3
abundance: -
d_gene: -
j_gene: TRBJ2-7
CDR3aa: CASSLVPSTDYEQYF
CDR3nt: TGTGCCAGCAGCTTAGTCCCTTCGACGGACTACGAGCAGTACTTC

v_gene: TRBV11-2
abundance: once
d_gene: TRBD2
j_gene: TRBJ2-2
CDR3aa: CASSLAPLAGGPGELFF
CDR3nt: TGTGCCAGCAGCTTAGCTCCATTAGCGGGAGGACCCGGGGAGCTGTTTTTT

v_gene: TRBV10-3
abundance: once
d_gene: TRBD1
j_gene: TRBJ1-1
CDR3aa: CATTGGNTEAFF
CDR3nt: TGTGCCACCACAGGGGGGAACACTGAAGCTTTCTTT

v_gene: TRBV11-2
abundance: -
d_gene: -
j_gene: TRBJ2-7
CDR3aa: CASSARLLPEQYF
CDR3nt: TGTGCCAGCAGTGCCAGGCTACTGCCTGAGCAGTACTTC

v_gene: TRBV2
abundance: -
d_gene: -
j_gene: TRBJ2-7
CDR3aa: CASSEGLGKYF
CDR3nt: TGTGCCAGCAGTGAAGGACTGGGAAAGTACTTC

v_gene: TRBV11-3
abundance: -
d_gene: -
j_gene: TRBJ2-7
CDR3aa: CASSLGPLGSGSQQYF
CDR3nt: TGTGCCAGCAGCTTAGGCCCCCTAGGCAGCGGTTCCCAGCAGTACTTC

v_gene: TRBV5-3
abundance: -
d_gene: -
j_gene: TRBJ2-7
CDR3aa: CARSLVRGEPYEQYF
CDR3nt: TGTGCCAGAAGCTTGGTTCGGGGCGAGCCGTACGAGCAGTACTTC

v_gene: TRBV5-1
abundance: once
d_gene: TRBD1
j_gene: TRBJ2-5
CDR3aa: CASSLPGTGDNQETQYF
CDR3nt: TGCGCCAGCAGCTTGCCCGGGACAGGGGATAACCAAGAGACCCAGTACTTC

v_gene: TRBV5-1
abundance: -
d_gene: -
j_gene: TRBJ1-2
CDR3aa: CASSLAGSNYGYTF
CDR3nt: TGCGCCAGCAGCTTGGCGGGATCTAACTATGGCTACACCTTC

v_gene: TRBV9
abundance: -
d_gene: TRBD2
j_gene: TRBJ2-1
CDR3aa: CASSVVAGGPINEQFF
CDR3nt: TGTGCCAGCAGCGTAGTTGCGGGAGGGCCTATAAATGAGCAGTTCTTC

v_gene: TRBV2
abundance: -
d_gene: -
j_gene: TRBJ2-3
CDR3aa: CASRTDTHTDTQYF
CDR3nt: TGTGCCAGCCGGACAGACACACACACAGATACGCAGTATTTT

v_gene: TRBV19
abundance: -
d_gene: TRBD2
j_gene: TRBJ2-5
CDR3aa: CASSIGGMGSGKGTQYF
CDR3nt: TGTGCCAGTAGTATAGGGGGGATGGGTAGCGGGAAGGGGACCCAGTACTTC

v_gene: TRBV20-1
abundance: -
d_gene: -
j_gene: TRBJ2-1
CDR3aa: CSGGLLHEQFF
CDR3nt: TGCAGTGGGGGGCTCCTCCATGAGCAGTTCTTC

v_gene: TRBV6-1
abundance: -
d_gene: TRBD1
j_gene: TRBJ2-7
CDR3aa: CASTKGAYEQYF
CDR3nt: TGTGCCAGCACCAAGGGGGCTTACGAGCAGTACTTC

v_gene: TRBV28
abundance: -
d_gene: -
j_gene: TRBJ2-7
CDR3aa: CASSLRGLSSYEQYF
CDR3nt: TGTGCCAGCAGCCTTAGAGGGCTTAGCTCCTACGAGCAGTACTTC

v_gene: TRBV30
abundance: -
d_gene: TRBD2
j_gene: TRBJ2-1
CDR3aa: CAWSVRLAGVRSYNEQFF
CDR3nt: TGTGCCTGGAGTGTAAGGCTAGCGGGAGTGAGGTCGTACAATGAGCAGTTCTTC

v_gene: TRBV7-3
abundance: -
d_gene: TRBD2
j_gene: TRBJ2-2
CDR3aa: CASSLRSGTNTGELFF
CDR3nt: TGTGCCAGCAGCTTACGGAGCGGGACCAACACCGGGGAGCTGTTTTTT

v_gene: TRBV19
abundance: few
d_gene: -
j_gene: TRBJ1-2
CDR3aa: CASSIGTASNYGYTF
CDR3nt: TGTGCCAGTAGTATAGGGACAGCTTCTAACTATGGCTACACCTTC

v_gene: TRBV2
abundance: -
d_gene: TRBD1
j_gene: TRBJ1-5
CDR3aa: CASSLDRGRLHSNQPQHF
CDR3nt: TGTGCCAGCAGCTTGGACAGGGGTCGGCTCCATAGCAATCAGCCCCAGCATTTT

v_gene: TRBV18
abundance: -
d_gene: -
j_gene: TRBJ2-5
CDR3aa: CASSPPTGPQYF
CDR3nt: TGTGCCAGCTCACCACCAACCGGGCCCCAGTACTTC

v_gene: TRBV5-6
abundance: -
d_gene: TRBD2
j_gene: TRBJ2-3
CDR3aa: CASSYRGSVTDTQYF
CDR3nt: TGTGCCAGCAGCTACCGCGGGAGCGTCACAGATACGCAGTATTTT

v_gene: TRBV12-5
abundance: once
d_gene: -
j_gene: TRBJ2-7
CDR3aa: CASGLGFGLLGQYF
CDR3nt: TGTGCTAGTGGTTTGGGATTCGGGCTCCTAGGGCAGTACTTC

v_gene: TRBV5-1
abundance: -
d_gene: -
j_gene: TRBJ2-3
CDR3aa: CASRFGTTGDTQYF
CDR3nt: TGCGCCAGCAGATTTGGGACAACGGGAGATACGCAGTATTTT

v_gene: TRBV9
abundance: -
d_gene: -
j_gene: TRBJ2-2
CDR3aa: CASSVGHHEGTGELFF
CDR3nt: TGTGCCAGCAGCGTAGGACACCATGAGGGCACCGGGGAGCTGTTTTTT